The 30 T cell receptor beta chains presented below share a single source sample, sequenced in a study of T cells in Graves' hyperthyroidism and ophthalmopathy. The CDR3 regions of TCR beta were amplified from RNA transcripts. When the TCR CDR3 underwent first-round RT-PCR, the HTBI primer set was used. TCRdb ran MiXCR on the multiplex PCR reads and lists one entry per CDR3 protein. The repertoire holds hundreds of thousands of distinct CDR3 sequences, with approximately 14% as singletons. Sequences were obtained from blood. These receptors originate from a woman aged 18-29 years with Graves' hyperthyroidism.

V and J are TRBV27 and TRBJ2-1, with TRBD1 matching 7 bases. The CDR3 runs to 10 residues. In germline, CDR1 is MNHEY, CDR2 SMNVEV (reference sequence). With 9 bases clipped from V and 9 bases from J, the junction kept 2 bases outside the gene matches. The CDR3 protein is CARSGGEQFF. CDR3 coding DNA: TGTGCCAGGTCAGGGGGTGAGCAGTTCTTC.

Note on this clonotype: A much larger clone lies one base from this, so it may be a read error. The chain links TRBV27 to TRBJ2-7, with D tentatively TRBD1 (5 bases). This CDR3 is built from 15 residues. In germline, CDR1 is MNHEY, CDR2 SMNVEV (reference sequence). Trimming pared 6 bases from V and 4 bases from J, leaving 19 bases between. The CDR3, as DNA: TGTGCCAGCAGGTCTCCCGGACACGGCTCTTACGAGCAGTACTTC. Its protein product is CASRSPGHGSYEQYF.

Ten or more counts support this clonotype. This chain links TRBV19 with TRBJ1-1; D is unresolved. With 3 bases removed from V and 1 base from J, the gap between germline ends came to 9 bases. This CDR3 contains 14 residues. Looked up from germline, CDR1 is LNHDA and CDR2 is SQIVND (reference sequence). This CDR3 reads CASSIPGGNTEAFF. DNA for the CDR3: TGTGCCAGTAGTATTCCGGGAGGGAACACTGAAGCTTTCTTT. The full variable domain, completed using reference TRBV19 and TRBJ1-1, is DGGITQSPKYLFRKEGQNVTLSCEQNLNHDAMYWYRQDPGQGLRLIYYSQIVNDFQKGDIAEGYSVSREKKESFPLTVTSAQKNPTAFYLCASSIPGGNTEAFFGQGTRLTVV.

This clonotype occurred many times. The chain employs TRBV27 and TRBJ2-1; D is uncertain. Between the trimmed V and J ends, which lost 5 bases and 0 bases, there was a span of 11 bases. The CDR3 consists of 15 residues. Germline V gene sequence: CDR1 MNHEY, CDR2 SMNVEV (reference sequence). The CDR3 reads CASSTGPSSYNEQFF. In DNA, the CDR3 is TGTGCCAGCAGTACGGGCCCGAGCTCCTACAATGAGCAGTTCTTC.

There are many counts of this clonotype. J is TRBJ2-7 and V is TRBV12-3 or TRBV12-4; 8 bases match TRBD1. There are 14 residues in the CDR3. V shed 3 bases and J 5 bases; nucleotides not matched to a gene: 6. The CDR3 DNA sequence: TGTGCCAGCAGTTTGCCGACAGGGGAAAACGAGCAGTACTTC. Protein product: CASSLPTGENEQYF.

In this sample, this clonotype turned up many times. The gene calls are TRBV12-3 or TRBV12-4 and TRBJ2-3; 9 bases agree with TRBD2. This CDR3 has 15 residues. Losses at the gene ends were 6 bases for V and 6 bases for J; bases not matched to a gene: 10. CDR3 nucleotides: TGTGCCAGCAGCCCGTCTGATAGCGGGAGTGATACGCAGTATTTT. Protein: CASSPSDSGSDTQYF.

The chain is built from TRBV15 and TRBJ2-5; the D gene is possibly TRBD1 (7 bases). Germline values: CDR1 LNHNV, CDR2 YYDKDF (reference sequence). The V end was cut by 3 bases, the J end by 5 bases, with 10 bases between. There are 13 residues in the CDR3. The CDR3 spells CATSSAGGETQYF. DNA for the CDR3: TGTGCCACCAGCAGCGCAGGGGGGGAGACCCAGTACTTC.

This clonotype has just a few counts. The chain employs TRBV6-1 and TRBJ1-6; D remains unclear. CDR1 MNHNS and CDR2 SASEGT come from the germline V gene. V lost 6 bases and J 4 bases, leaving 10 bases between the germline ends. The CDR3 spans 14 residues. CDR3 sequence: CASREQAYNSPLHF. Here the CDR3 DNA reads TGTGCCAGCAGGGAGCAGGCGTATAATTCACCCCTCCACTTT.

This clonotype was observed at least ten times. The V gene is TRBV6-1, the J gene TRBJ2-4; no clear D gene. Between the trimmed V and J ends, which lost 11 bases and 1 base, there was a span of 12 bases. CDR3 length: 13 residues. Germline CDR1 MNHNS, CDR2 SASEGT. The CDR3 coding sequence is TGTGCCGCCAGCGATCGGGCCAAAAACATTCAGTACTTC. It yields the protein CAASDRAKNIQYF.

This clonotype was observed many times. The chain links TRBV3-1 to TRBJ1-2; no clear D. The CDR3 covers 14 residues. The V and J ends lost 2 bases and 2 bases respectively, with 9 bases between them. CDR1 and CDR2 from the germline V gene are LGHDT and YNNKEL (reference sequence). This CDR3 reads CASSQFDGNYGYTF. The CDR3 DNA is TGTGCCAGCAGCCAATTTGACGGCAACTATGGCTACACCTTC.

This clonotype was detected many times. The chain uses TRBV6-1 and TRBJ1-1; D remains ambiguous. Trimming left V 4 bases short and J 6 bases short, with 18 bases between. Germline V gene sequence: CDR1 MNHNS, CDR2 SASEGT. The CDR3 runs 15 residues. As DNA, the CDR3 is TGTGCCAGCAGTGTAACAAGGGAGTTAACATCTGAAGCTTTCTTT. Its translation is CASSVTRELTSEAFF.

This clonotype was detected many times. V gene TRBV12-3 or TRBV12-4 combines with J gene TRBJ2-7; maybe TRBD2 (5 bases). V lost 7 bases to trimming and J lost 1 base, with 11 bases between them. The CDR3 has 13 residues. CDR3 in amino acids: CASNLRRSYEQYF. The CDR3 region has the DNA TGTGCCAGCAACCTTCGGAGGTCCTACGAGCAGTACTTC.

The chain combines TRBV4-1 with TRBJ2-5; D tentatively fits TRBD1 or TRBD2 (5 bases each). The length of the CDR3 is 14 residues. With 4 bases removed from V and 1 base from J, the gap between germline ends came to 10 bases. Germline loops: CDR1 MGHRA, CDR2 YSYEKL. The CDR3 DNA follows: TGCGCCAGCAGCCTTCCGGGGCTCCAAGAGACCCAGTACTTC. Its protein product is CASSLPGLQETQYF.

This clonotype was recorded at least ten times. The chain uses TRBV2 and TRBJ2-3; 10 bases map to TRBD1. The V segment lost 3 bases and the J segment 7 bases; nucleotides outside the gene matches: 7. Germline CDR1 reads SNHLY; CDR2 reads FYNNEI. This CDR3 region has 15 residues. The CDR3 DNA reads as TGTGCCAGCAGTGAGTTGAGACAGGGGGCAAATACGCAGTATTTT. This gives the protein CASSELRQGANTQYF.

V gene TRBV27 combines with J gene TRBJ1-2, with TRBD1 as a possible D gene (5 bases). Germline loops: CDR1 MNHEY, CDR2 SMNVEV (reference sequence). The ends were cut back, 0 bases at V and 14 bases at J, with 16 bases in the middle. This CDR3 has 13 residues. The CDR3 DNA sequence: TGTGCCAGCAGTTTATCGATAACCGGGGGGGTAACCTTC. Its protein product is CASSLSITGGVTF.

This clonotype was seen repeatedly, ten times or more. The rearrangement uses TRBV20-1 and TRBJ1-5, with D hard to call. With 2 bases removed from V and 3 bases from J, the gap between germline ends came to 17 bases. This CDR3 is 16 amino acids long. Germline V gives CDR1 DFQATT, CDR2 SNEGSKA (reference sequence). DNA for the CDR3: TGCAGTGCTAGATTTGGGCCCCATGGGCCCAATCAGCCCCAGCATTTT. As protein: CSARFGPHGPNQPQHF.

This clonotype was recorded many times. The DNA for the CDR3 is TGTGCCAGCAGCTTAGACATCGATGAGCAGTTCTTC. It yields the protein CASSLDIDEQFF. The chain recombines TRBV7-9 with TRBJ2-1; D call uncertain. Germline CDR1 reads SEHNR; CDR2 reads FQNEAQ (reference sequence). Trimming left V 1 base short and J 8 bases short, with 6 bases between. This CDR3 has 12 amino acids.

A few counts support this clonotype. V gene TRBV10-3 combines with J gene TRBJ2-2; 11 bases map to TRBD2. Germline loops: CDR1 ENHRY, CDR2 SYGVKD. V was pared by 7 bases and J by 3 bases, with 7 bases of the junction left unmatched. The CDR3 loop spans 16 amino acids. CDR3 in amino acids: CAIMEASGRHTGELFF. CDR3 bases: TGTGCCATCATGGAGGCTAGCGGGAGGCACACCGGGGAGCTGTTTTTT.

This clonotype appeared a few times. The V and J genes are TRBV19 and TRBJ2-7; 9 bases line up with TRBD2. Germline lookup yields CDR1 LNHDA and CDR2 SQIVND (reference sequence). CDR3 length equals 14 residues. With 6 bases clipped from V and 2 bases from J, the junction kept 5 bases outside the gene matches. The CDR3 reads CASSNGGRAYEQYF. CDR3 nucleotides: TGTGCCAGTAGCAACGGCGGGAGGGCCTACGAGCAGTACTTC.

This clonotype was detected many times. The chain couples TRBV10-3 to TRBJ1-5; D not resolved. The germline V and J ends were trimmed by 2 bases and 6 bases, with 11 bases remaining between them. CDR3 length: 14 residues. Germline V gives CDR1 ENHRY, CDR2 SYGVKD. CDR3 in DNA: TGTGCCATCAGTGAGGGCTTAGGCGGTCAGCCCCAGCATTTT. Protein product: CAISEGLGGQPQHF.

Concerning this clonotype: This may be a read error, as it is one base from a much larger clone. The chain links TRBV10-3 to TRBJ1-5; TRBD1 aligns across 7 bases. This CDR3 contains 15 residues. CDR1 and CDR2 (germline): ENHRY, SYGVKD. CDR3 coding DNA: TGTGCCACCAGTGACGGGCGACAGGGTGGACAGCCCCAGCATTTT. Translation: CATSDGRQGGQPQHF.

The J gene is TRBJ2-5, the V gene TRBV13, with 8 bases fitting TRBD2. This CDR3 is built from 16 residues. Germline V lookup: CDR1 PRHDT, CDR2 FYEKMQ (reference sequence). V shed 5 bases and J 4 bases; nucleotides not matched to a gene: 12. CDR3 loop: CASSGRTGTRGETQYF. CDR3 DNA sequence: TGTGCCAGCAGCGGAAGAACCGGGACTAGGGGAGAGACCCAGTACTTC.

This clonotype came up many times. CDR3 sequence reads: CASSQVWATDAAQYF. In nucleotides, the CDR3 is TGTGCCAGCAGCCAAGTTTGGGCGACAGACGCGGCGCAGTATTTT. The V and J genes are TRBV3-1 and TRBJ2-3, with TRBD1 as a possible D gene (5 bases). V dropped 1 base and J dropped 10 bases, with 18 bases sitting between them. Germline-derived CDR1 and CDR2 are LGHDT and YNNKEL (reference sequence). This CDR3 contains 15 residues.

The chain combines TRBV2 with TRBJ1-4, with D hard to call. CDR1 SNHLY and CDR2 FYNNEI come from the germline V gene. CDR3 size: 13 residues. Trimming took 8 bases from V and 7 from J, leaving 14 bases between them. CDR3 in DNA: TGTGCCAGCCAACAGACATCTGCTGAAAAACTGTTTTTT. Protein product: CASQQTSAEKLFF.

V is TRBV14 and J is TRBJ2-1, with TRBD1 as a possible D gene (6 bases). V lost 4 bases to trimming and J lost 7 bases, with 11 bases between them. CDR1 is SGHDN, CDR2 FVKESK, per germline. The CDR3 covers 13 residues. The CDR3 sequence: CASSRRGWNEQFF. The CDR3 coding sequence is TGTGCCAGCAGCCGCAGGGGCTGGAATGAGCAGTTCTTC.

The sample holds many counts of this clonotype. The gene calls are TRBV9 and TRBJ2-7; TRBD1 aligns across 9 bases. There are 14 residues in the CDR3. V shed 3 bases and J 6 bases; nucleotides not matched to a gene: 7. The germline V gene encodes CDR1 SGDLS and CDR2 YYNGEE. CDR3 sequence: CASSARDREGEQYF. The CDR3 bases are TGTGCCAGCAGCGCCCGGGACAGGGAAGGCGAGCAGTACTTC.

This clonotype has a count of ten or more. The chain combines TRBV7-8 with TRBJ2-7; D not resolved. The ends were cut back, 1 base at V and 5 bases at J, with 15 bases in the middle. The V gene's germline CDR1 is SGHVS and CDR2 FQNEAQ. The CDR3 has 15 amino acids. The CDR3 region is CASSLVWPGGHEQYF. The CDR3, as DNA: TGTGCCAGCAGCTTAGTTTGGCCGGGTGGCCACGAGCAGTACTTC. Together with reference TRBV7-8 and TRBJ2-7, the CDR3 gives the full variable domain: GAGVSQSPRYKVAKRGQDVALRCDPISGHVSLFWYQQALGQGPEFLTYFQNEAQLDKSGLPSDRFFAERPEGSVSTLKIQRTQQEDSAVYLCASSLVWPGGHEQYFGPGTRLTVT.

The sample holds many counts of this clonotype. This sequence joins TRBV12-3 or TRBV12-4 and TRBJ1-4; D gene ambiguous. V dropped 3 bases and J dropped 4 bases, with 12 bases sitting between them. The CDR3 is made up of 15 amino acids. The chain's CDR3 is CASSFISAINEKLFF. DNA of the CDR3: TGTGCCAGCAGTTTTATCTCTGCAATTAATGAAAAACTGTTTTTT.

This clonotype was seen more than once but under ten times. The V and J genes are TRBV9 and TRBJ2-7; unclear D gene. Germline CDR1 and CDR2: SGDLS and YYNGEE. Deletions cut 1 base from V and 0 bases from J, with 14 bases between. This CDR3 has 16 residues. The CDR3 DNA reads TGTGCCAGCAGCGTATCCCCTTCCGCCGGCTCCTACGAGCAGTACTTC. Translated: CASSVSPSAGSYEQYF. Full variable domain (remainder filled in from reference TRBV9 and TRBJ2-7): DSGVTQTPKHLITATGQRVTLRCSPRSGDLSVYWYQQSLDQGLQFLIQYYNGEERAKGNILERFSAQQFPDLHSELNLSSLELGDSALYFCASSVSPSAGSYEQYFGPGTRLTVT.

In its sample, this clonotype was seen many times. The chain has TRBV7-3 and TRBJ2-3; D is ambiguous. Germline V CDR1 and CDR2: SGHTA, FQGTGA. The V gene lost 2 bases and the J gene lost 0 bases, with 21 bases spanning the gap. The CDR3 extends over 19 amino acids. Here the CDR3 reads CASSLAQRTSLGSTDTQYF. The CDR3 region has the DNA TGTGCCAGCAGCTTAGCGCAGCGCACTTCGCTTGGGAGCACAGATACGCAGTATTTT.